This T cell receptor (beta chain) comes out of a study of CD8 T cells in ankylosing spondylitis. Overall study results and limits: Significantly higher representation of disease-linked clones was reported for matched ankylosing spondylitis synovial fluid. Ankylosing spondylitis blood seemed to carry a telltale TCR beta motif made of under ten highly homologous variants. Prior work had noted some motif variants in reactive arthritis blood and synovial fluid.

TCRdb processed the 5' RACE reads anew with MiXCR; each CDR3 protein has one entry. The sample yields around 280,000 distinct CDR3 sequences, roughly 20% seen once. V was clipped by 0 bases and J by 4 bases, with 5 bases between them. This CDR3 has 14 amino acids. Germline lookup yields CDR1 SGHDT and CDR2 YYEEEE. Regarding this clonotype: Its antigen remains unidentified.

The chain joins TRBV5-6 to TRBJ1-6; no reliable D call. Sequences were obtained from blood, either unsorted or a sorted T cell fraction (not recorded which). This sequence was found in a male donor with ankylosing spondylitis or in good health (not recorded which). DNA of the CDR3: TGTGCCAGCAGCTTGGTTCAGTATAATTCACCCCTCCACTTT. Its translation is CASSLVQYNSPLHF.